This TCR beta chain was captured by sequencing in a study of graft-versus-host responses after intestinal transplantation. At the level of the study: Transplant types were multivisceral, liver-intestinal, or isolated intestinal. Every recipient had anti-thymocyte globulin induction and 2 to 3 years of tacrolimus plus steroids.

Comments on this clone: Its antigen is not known.

CDR3 length: 11 residues. Trimming pared 4 bases from V and 4 bases from J, leaving 4 bases between. Germline CDR1 and CDR2: MGHDK and SYGVNS. Produced via immunoSEQ multiplex PCR; TCRdb's table is partial and in-frame only. The table lists about 90,000 clones, roughly nine tenths of them singletons. The J gene is TRBJ1-1, the V gene TRBV25-1; D remains unclear. This receptor was identified in a human donor who received an intestinal transplant. This specimen consisted of unstimulated CD8+ T cells sorted from spleen or lymph node cells, obtained before intestinal transplant. The CDR3 spells CASSASTEAFF. In DNA form, the CDR3 reads TGTGCCAGCAGTGCTAGCACTGAAGCTTTCTTT.